The T cell receptor (beta chain) described here comes from a study of blood T cell repertoires in COVID-19. Study overall: Samples came from the United States, Italy and Spain, spanning acute and convalescent COVID-19. T cells, B-cell-depleted T cells, or PBMCs provided the cDNA or gDNA that served as material.

Source study methods: Reference gene primer amplification in the assay estimated nucleated cell counts. Measured with immunoSEQ multiplex PCR; TCRdb has only the in-frame clones, and not every one. The D gene and trimming were derived from the DNA, and the V and J assignments and clone size from that table. Here the sample spans about 190,000 clones, 84% being singletons. The CDR3 is 13 amino acids. CDR1 is PRHDT and CDR2 is FYEKMQ in the germline V gene (reference sequence). Trimming took off 0 bases at V and 5 bases at J, with 8 bases between the two ends. The receptor was isolated from a human donor in a cohort sampled during active COVID-19. The chain is built from TRBV13 and TRBJ2-7; D is possibly TRBD1 (6 bases). The sequenced sample was peripheral blood. CDR3 nucleotide sequence: TGTGCCAGCAGCTTAGGCAGGGGCAACGAGCAGTACTTC. Protein product: CASSLGRGNEQYF.